This T cell receptor beta chain is drawn from a study of CD4 and CD8 cells across lung adenocarcinoma regions. V shed 0 bases and J shed 7 bases, with 12 bases lying between them. Per germline, CDR1 MNHNS and CDR2 SASEGT. This CDR3 comprises 14 residues. TCRdb fed the PCR reads into MiXCR, producing one record per CDR3 protein. This table has roughly 18,000 distinct CDR3 sequences, 51% appearing once. This clonotype was found a few times. The chain has TRBV6-1 and TRBJ2-5, with D tentatively TRBD1 (5 bases). The clonotype originates from a female donor with lung adenocarcinoma. The CD4 and CD8 labels of this study may be unreliable. Sequenced material: CD8+ T cells from the center of a lung tumor. The CDR3 sequence is CASSEAPQQGTQYF. For the CDR3, the DNA is TGTGCCAGCAGTGAAGCGCCCCAGCAGGGGACCCAGTACTTC.